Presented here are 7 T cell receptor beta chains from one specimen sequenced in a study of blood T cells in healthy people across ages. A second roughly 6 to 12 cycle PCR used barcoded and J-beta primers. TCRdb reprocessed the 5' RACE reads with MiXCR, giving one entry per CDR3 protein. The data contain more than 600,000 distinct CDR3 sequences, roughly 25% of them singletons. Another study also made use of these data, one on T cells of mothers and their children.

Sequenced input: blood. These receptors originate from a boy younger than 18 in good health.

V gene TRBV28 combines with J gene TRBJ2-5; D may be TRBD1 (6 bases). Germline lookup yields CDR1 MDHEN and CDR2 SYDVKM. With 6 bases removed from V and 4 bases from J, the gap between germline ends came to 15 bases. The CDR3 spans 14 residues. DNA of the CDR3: TGTGCCAGCAGCTCGGCAGGGGCGCGAGAGACCCAGTACTTC. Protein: CASSSAGARETQYF.

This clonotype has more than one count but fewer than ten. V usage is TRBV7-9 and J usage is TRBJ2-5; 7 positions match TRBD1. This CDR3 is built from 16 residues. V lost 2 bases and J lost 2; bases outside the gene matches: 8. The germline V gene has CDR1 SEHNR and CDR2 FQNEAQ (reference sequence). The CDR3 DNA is TGTGCCAGCAGCTTAATTTACCCGACAGGGCAAGAGACCCAGTACTTC. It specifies CASSLIYPTGQETQYF. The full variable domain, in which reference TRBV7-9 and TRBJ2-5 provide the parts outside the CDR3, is DTGVSQNPRHKITKRGQNVTFRCDPISEHNRLYWYRQTLGQGPEFLTYFQNEAQLEKSRLLSDRFSAERPKGSFSTLEIQRTEQGDSAMYLCASSLIYPTGQETQYFGPGTRLLVL.

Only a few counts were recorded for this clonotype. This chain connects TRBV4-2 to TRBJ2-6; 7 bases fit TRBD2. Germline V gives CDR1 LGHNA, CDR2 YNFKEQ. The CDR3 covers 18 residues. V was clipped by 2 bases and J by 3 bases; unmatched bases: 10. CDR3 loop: CASSQTHRGTIGANVLTF. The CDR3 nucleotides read TGTGCCAGCAGCCAAACTCATCGGGGGACTATTGGGGCCAACGTCCTGACTTTC.

The chain's CDR3 is CASSGSTSTDTQYF. CDR3 sequence (DNA): TGTGCCAGTAGTGGAAGCACTAGCACAGATACGCAGTATTTT. V and J are TRBV19 and TRBJ2-3; D gene uncertain. CDR1 LNHDA and CDR2 SQIVND come from the germline V gene (reference sequence). V shed 5 bases and J shed 0 bases, with 9 bases lying between them. CDR3 length: 14 residues.

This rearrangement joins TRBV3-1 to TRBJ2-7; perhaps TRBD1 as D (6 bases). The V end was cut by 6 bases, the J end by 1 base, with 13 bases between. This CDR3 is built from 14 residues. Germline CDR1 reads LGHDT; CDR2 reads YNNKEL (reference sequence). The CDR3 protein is CASRNITGSYEQYF. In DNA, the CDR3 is TGTGCCAGCAGGAACATCACAGGGTCCTACGAGCAGTACTTC.

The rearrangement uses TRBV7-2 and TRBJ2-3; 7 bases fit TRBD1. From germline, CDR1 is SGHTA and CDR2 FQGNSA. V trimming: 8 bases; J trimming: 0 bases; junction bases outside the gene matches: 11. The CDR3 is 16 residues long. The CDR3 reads CASSRGIFSSTDTQYF. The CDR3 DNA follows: TGTGCCAGCTCCAGGGGGATATTCTCTAGCACAGATACGCAGTATTTT.

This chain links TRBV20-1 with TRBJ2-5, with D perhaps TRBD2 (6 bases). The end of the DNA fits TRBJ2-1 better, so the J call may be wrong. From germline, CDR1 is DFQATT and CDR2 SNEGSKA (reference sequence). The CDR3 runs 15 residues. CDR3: CSARDLGIGGDEQFF. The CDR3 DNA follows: TGCAGTGCTAGAGATTTAGGGATTGGCGGGGATGAGCAGTTCTTC.